Below, 13 T cell receptor delta chains from the same sample are listed, as sequenced in a study of gamma-delta T cells after stem cell transplantation. TCRdb re-analyzed the RT-PCR reads via CATT. The repertoire holds thousands of delta-chain clones, with approximately 26% as singletons. The sample taken for sequencing was gamma-delta T cells. Receptor source: a human donor. It is not recorded whose cells these are; they may come from a transplant donor.

In this sample, this clone turned up a few times. The V and J genes are TRDV1 and TRDJ1; 11 bases align to TRDD3. The ends lost 7 bases at V and 11 bases at J; junction bases unmatched: 27. The CDR3 is 19 amino acids. Germline lookup yields CDR1 TSWWSYY and CDR2 QGS. CDR3 coding DNA: TGTGCTCTTGCTGGGGTCCGCCCAATCGGAGTACTGGGGGATATGGGGCTCATCTTT. It yields the protein CALAGVRPIGVLGDMGLIF.

This clone qualifies as large. The sample contains more than one DNA sequence encoding this CDR3. This chain joins TRDV2 and TRDJ1, with 10 bases aligning to TRDD3. After removal of 3 bases from V and 3 bases from J, the junction contained 3 bases not matched to a gene. The length of the CDR3 is 14 residues. The germline V gene has CDR1 GEAIGNYY and CDR2 EKD. The CDR3 loop is CACDELGDPDKLIF. CDR3 DNA sequence: TGTGCCTGTGACGAACTGGGGGATCCCGATAAACTCATCTTT.

Comments on this clone: This may stem from a read error, because a much larger clone lies one nucleotide away. V is TRDV2 and J is TRDJ3, with 7 bases lining up with TRDD3. The length of the CDR3 is 20 residues. The germline CDR1 and CDR2 sequences are GEAIGNYY and EKD. The V gene end was trimmed by 5 bases and the J gene end by 0 bases; junction bases not matched to a gene: 15. This CDR3 is CACVYWGRPISSWDTRQMFF. The CDR3 DNA sequence: TGTGCCTGTGTGTACTGGGGACGCCCAATAAGCTCCTGGGACACCCGACAGATGTTTTTC.

This clone is medium-sized in the sample. This sample includes further DNA sequences coding for the same CDR3. The CDR3 loop is CALGEIRRIPACLYTDKLIF. In DNA form, the CDR3 reads TGTGCTCTTGGGGAAATCCGGAGGATCCCGGCATGCCTATACACCGATAAACTCATCTTT. The chain is built from TRDV1 and TRDJ1; D is unclear. This CDR3 has 20 residues. Germline values: CDR1 TSWWSYY, CDR2 QGS. V gave up 2 bases and J gave up 0 bases, with 25 bases separating them.

This clone is large by share. V gene TRDV2 combines with J gene TRDJ1; 13 bases line up with TRDD3. This CDR3 contains 23 residues. Germline V gene data show CDR1 as GEAIGNYY and CDR2 as EKD. V shed 3 bases, J shed 1 base, and the junction held 25 bases outside the gene matches. The CDR3, as DNA: TGTGCCTGTGACCGCCCGCCTTCTCAGCCTTCTTACTGGGGGATACGCCGCACCGATAAACTCATCTTT. Translation: CACDRPPSQPSYWGIRRTDKLIF.

A remark on this clone: With a much larger clone just one base away, this may be a read error. The chain joins TRDV2 to TRDJ3, with D maybe TRDD3 (6 bases). The germline CDR1 and CDR2 sequences are GEAIGNYY and EKD. This CDR3 region has 20 residues. The V gene lost 5 bases and the J gene lost 0 bases, with 22 bases spanning the gap. The CDR3 region is CACVCWGHPISSWDTRQMFF. The CDR3 DNA reads TGTGCCTGTGTGTGCTGGGGACACCCAATAAGCTCCTGGGACACCCGACAGATGTTTTTC.

Notes on this clone: This sequence may be a read error, since a much larger clone differs from it by one base. In the same sample, other DNA sequences code for this CDR3. The chain combines TRDV2 with TRDJ3; TRDD3 matches at 9 bases. CDR3 length equals 20 residues. Germline V gives CDR1 GEAIGNYY, CDR2 EKD. The CDR3 DNA reads TGTGCCTGTGACTCGTACTGGGGGACTCAAAGCTCCTGGGACACCCGACAGATGTTCTTC. It is translated as CACDSYWGTQSSWDTRQMFF.

On this clone: This may be a read error, as it is one base from a much larger clone. The chain couples TRDV2 to TRDJ1, with D tentatively TRDD3 (6 bases). The CDR3 runs 17 residues. V was shortened by 5 bases and J by 2 bases, with 23 bases between the two germline ends. Germline CDR1 is GEAIGNYY and CDR2 is EKD. CDR3: CACGTLLGGIQTDKLIF. Here the CDR3 DNA reads TGTGCCTGTGGCACGTTACTGGGAGGCATCCAGACCGATAAACTCATCTTT.

This clone was detected once. This may be a read error, as it is one base from a much larger clone. This chain links TRDV1 with TRDJ1; 10 nucleotides match TRDD3. From germline, CDR1 is TSWWSYY and CDR2 QGS. The trim removed 1 base at V and 0 bases at J, leaving 26 bases unmatched. The CDR3 spans 24 residues. The CDR3, as DNA: TGTGCTCTTGGGGAACGGCGAAGGACTACAACCCCTTCGTACTGGGGGATGGACACCGATAAACTCATCTTT. Amino acids: CALGERRRTTTPSYWGMDTDKLIF.

About this clone: Compared with germline, one end of the junction differs, possibly owing to a read error. Different DNA sequences within this sample yield the same CDR3. The rearrangement joins TRDV3 to TRDJ1, with 11 nucleotides matching TRDD3. The CDR3 is 22 residues long. Germline V gives CDR1 TVYSNPD, CDR2 GDNSRS (reference sequence). CDR3 region: CAFRPLPLLNVLGDRGSDKLIF. The CDR3 DNA sequence: TGTGCCTTTAGACCCCTACCCCTCCTAAATGTACTGGGGGATAGGGGGAGCGATAAACTCATCTTC.

Regarding this clone: Being one base from a much bigger clone, this may be a read error. The rearrangement links TRDV1 to TRDJ1, with TRDD3 matching over 11 bases. There are 23 residues in the CDR3. The germline CDR1 and CDR2 sequences are TSWWSYY and QGS. The V and J ends lost 1 base and 10 bases, in that order; junction bases with no gene match: 32. For the CDR3, the DNA is TGTGCTCTTGGGGAACGCGCTTCCCCTCCATGGTGGGGGATACGCGTATCCGGGGGGGGACTCATCTTT. Amino acids: CALGERASPPWWGIRVSGGGLIF.

This clone turned up a few times. This CDR3 is CACDNLMSDKLIF. DNA for the CDR3: TGTGCCTGTGACAATCTGATGAGCGATAAACTCATCTTT. The gene calls are TRDV2 and TRDJ1, with D unclear. The V gene lost 2 bases and the J gene lost 4 bases, with 10 bases spanning the gap. Germline CDR1 is GEAIGNYY and CDR2 is EKD. This CDR3 is 13 amino acids long.

The genes are TRDV2 and TRDJ1; no reliable D call. Trimming pared 1 base from V and 3 bases from J, leaving 23 bases between. The CDR3 has 18 residues. Germline CDR1 GEAIGNYY, CDR2 EKD. CDR3 sequence reads: CACDTLLVQVDRPDKLIF. The CDR3 coding sequence is TGTGCCTGTGACACTCTCCTTGTCCAGGTGGATCGCCCCGATAAACTCATCTTT.